These 16 T cell receptor beta chains were sequenced from one sample in a study of blood T cell repertoires in COVID-19 (dated by TCRdb to between 2020 and 2021). The library was built by means of the immunoSEQ multiplex PCR assay. Imported from immuneACCESS, the table was reduced by TCRdb to in-frame sequences with V and J called. These copies leave out some clones; in studies compared against another copy, an unresolved V gene accounts for under half, and the cause of the remainder is not known. The sample profile shows about 97,000 clones; around nine tenths of them were found once. The top ten constitute under 2.5% of the sample. Sequencing used peripheral blood. The receptor set was obtained from a man aged 45 to 65 with active COVID-19.

This rearrangement joins TRBV6-4 to TRBJ2-3, with D unclear. CDR1 is MRHNA and CDR2 is SNTAGT in the germline V gene. V was clipped by 5 bases and J by 2 bases, with 11 bases between them. The CDR3 covers 14 residues. CDR3 in DNA: TGTGCCAGCAGTATAACCGGTTACACAGATACGCAGTATTTT. Protein product: CASSITGYTDTQYF.

The chain uses TRBV15 and TRBJ2-2; no clear D gene. The CDR3 loop spans 15 amino acids. CDR1 and CDR2 from the germline V gene are LNHNV and YYDKDF (reference sequence). The ends were cut back, 0 bases at V and 2 bases at J, with 7 bases in the middle. The CDR3 protein is CATSRDLGNTGELFF. In nucleotides, the CDR3 is TGTGCCACCAGCAGAGATCTAGGCAACACCGGGGAGCTGTTTTTT. Supplemented by reference TRBV15 and TRBJ2-2, the full variable domain reads DAMVIQNPRYQVTQFGKPVTLSCSQTLNHNVMYWYQQKSSQAPKLLFHYYDKDFNNEADTPDNFQSRRPNTSFCFLDIRSPGLGDTAMYLCATSRDLGNTGELFFGEGSRLTVL.

The rearrangement joins TRBV24-1 to TRBJ2-3; tentative D call: TRBD2 (6 bases). The CDR3 totals 13 residues. Germline V gene data show CDR1 as KGHDR and CDR2 as SFDVKD. The V and J ends lost 5 bases and 5 bases respectively, with 10 bases between them. The CDR3 region is CATSAYGGDTQYF. CDR3 bases: TGTGCCACCAGTGCGTACGGGGGAGATACGCAGTATTTT.

J is TRBJ1-5 and V is TRBV30; tentative D call: TRBD1 (5 bases). Between the trimmed V and J ends, which lost 1 base and 4 bases, there was a span of 11 bases. The length of the CDR3 is 14 residues. In germline, CDR1 is GTSNPN, CDR2 SVGIG (reference sequence). The CDR3 loop is CAWSEGPRNQPQHF. The CDR3 nucleotides are TGTGCCTGGAGTGAGGGGCCGAGGAATCAGCCCCAGCATTTT.

The gene calls are TRBV15 and TRBJ2-5; 7 bases are shared with TRBD2. V gave up 0 bases and J gave up 4 bases; unmatched junction bases: 2. Germline V gene sequence: CDR1 LNHNV, CDR2 YYDKDF (reference sequence). This CDR3 contains 14 residues. The CDR3 loop reads CATSREGRGETQYF. CDR3 coding DNA: TGTGCCACCAGCAGAGAGGGGAGGGGAGAGACCCAGTACTTC. The complete variable domain, with remaining parts taken from reference TRBV15 and TRBJ2-5, reads DAMVIQNPRYQVTQFGKPVTLSCSQTLNHNVMYWYQQKSSQAPKLLFHYYDKDFNNEADTPDNFQSRRPNTSFCFLDIRSPGLGDTAMYLCATSREGRGETQYFGPGTRLLVL.

The CDR3 DNA is TGTGCCAGCTCACCACCGTCCCGTTACGAGCAGTACTTC. It is translated as CASSPPSRYEQYF. The gene calls are TRBV18 and TRBJ2-7; D gene ambiguous. CDR3 length: 13 amino acids. V was cut by 0 bases and J by 4 bases, with 7 bases left in between. Germline V gene data show CDR1 as KGHSH and CDR2 as LQKENI.

The chain couples TRBV5-6 to TRBJ2-1; 12 positions match TRBD1. CDR3 length equals 16 residues. V lost 4 bases, J lost 8 bases, and 10 bases stayed unmatched. The germline gives CDR1 SGHDT, CDR2 YYEEEE. The chain's CDR3 is CASSARDRGHGDEQFF. In nucleotides, the CDR3 is TGTGCCAGCAGCGCCCGGGACAGGGGGCACGGCGATGAGCAGTTCTTC.

This chain connects TRBV19 to TRBJ1-4; 9 bases match TRBD1. The CDR3 spans 15 residues. Losses at the gene ends were 3 bases for V and 7 bases for J; bases not matched to a gene: 6. Germline V gene lookup returns CDR1 LNHDA and CDR2 SQIVND (reference sequence). The CDR3 is CASSIWGQGGEKLFF. CDR3 sequence (DNA): TGTGCCAGTAGTATTTGGGGACAGGGAGGTGAAAAACTGTTTTTT.

The chain uses TRBV30 and TRBJ1-4; D unresolved. The CDR3 has 14 amino acids. Germline CDR1 reads GTSNPN; CDR2 reads SVGIG (reference sequence). V shed 0 bases and J shed 8 bases, with 13 bases lying between them. In nucleotides, the CDR3 is TGTGCCTGGAGTGTGCATGGCCCGGGGGAAAAACTGTTTTTT. It yields the protein CAWSVHGPGEKLFF.

This clone came up once. CDR3 loop: CASSQGLPDTQYF. In nucleotides, the CDR3 is TGTGCCAGCAGCCAAGGACTACCAGATACGCAGTATTTT. J is TRBJ2-3 and V is TRBV4-2, with D maybe TRBD2 (5 bases). V shed 1 base and J shed 4 bases, with 6 bases lying between them. The CDR3 has 13 residues. The germline gives CDR1 LGHNA, CDR2 YNFKEQ.

The V call is TRBV19, the J call TRBJ1-1; the D is unclear. Germline V gene data show CDR1 as LNHDA and CDR2 as SQIVND (reference sequence). This CDR3 has 17 amino acids. V was cut by 3 bases and J by 4 bases, with 21 bases left in between. CDR3 nucleotides: TGTGCCAGTAGTATCAGTGTGTCGTGGGAGCCGATCACTGAAGCTTTCTTT. Its protein product is CASSISVSWEPITEAFF.

The chain is built from TRBV7-2 and TRBJ1-1, with a weak D call TRBD1 (6 bases). Germline CDR1 reads SGHTA; CDR2 reads FQGNSA. V gave up 5 bases and J gave up 0 bases, with 10 bases separating them. The CDR3 extends over 14 amino acids. The CDR3 region is CASSSRGLNTEAFF. In DNA form, the CDR3 reads TGTGCCAGCAGCAGCAGGGGCTTGAACACTGAAGCTTTCTTT.

The chain combines TRBV10-2 with TRBJ2-5; the match to TRBD2 covers 10 bases. The V and J ends lost 2 bases and 5 bases, in that order; junction bases with no gene match: 5. Germline assignment: CDR1 WSHSY and CDR2 SAAADI. This CDR3 is 15 amino acids long. The CDR3 sequence is CASSEIAGGPETQYF. The DNA for the CDR3 is TGCGCCAGCAGTGAGATAGCGGGGGGCCCGGAGACCCAGTACTTC.

This CDR3 reads CASSPGSTDTQYF. CDR3 coding DNA: TGTGCCAGCAGCCCAGGGAGCACAGATACGCAGTATTTT. The chain carries TRBV6-5 and TRBJ2-3; TRBD1 is a possible D gene (5 bases). Trimming cost V 6 bases and J 0 bases, with 7 bases left between them. This CDR3 is built from 13 residues. The germline V gene encodes CDR1 MNHEY and CDR2 SVGAGI.

The gene calls are TRBV6-2 or TRBV6-3 and TRBJ2-6; D is undetermined. V was trimmed by 5 bases and J by 0 bases, leaving 5 bases between them. The V gene's germline CDR1 is MNHEY and CDR2 SVGEGT. This CDR3 comprises 14 residues. CDR3 residues: CASSKPSGANVLTF. The CDR3 region has the DNA TGTGCCAGCAGTAAGCCCTCTGGGGCCAACGTCCTGACTTTC.

The CDR3 DNA is TGTGCCAGCAGTATTTCGGATCAGCCCCAGCATTTT. Translation gives CASSISDQPQHF. This chain connects TRBV12-3 or TRBV12-4 to TRBJ1-5; D gene uncertain. This CDR3 region has 12 residues. V was clipped by 5 bases and J by 5 bases, with 7 bases between them.